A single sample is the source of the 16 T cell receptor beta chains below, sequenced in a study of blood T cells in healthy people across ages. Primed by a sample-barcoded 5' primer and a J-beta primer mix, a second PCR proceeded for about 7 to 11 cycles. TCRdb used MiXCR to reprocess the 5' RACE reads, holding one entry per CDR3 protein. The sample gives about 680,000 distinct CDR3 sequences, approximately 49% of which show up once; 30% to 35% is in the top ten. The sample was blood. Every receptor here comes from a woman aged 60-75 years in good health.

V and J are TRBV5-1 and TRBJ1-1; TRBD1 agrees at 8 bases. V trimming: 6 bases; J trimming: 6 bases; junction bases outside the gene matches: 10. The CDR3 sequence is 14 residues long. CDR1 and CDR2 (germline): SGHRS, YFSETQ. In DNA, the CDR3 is TGCGCCAGCACCCATACGGACAGGGTCGCTGAAGCTTTCTTT. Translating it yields CASTHTDRVAEAFF.

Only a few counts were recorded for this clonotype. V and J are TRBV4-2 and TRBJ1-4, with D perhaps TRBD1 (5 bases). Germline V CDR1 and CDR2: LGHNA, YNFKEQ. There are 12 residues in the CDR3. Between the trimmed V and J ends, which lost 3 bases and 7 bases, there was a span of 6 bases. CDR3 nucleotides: TGTGCCAGCAGCCAGGGACCTGAAAAACTGTTTTTT. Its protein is CASSQGPEKLFF.

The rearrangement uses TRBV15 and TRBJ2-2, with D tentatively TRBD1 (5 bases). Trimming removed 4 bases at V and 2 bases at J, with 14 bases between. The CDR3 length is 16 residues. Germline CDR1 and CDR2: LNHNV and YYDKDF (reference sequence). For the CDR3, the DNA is TGTGCCACCAGCACAGCTCATGGGGCCAACACCGGGGAGCTGTTTTTT. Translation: CATSTAHGANTGELFF.

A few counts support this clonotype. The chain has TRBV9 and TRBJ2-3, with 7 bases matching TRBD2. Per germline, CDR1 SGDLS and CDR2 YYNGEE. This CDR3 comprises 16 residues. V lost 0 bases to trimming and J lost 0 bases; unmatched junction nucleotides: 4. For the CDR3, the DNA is TGTGCCAGCAGCGTAGGGGAGGGGACCAGCACAGATACGCAGTATTTT. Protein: CASSVGEGTSTDTQYF.

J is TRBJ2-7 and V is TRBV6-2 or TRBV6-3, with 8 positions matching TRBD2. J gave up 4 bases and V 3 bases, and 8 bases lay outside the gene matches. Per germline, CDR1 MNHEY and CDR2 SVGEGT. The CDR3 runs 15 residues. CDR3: CASSYISGKVYEQYF. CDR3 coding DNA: TGTGCCAGCAGTTATATTAGCGGGAAGGTATACGAGCAGTACTTC.

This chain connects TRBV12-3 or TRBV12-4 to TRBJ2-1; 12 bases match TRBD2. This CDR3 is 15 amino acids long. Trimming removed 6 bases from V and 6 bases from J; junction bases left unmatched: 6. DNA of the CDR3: TGTGCCAGCAGGCCGGGACTAGCGGGTTCCAATGAGCAGTTCTTC. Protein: CASRPGLAGSNEQFF.

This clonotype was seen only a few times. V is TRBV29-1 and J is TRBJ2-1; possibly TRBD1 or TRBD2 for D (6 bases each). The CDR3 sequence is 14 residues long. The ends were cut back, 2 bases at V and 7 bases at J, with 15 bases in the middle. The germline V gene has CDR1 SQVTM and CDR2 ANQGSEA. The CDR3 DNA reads TGCAGCGTTGAACGGGGGCGTCTTGGAAATGAGCAGTTCTTC. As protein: CSVERGRLGNEQFF.

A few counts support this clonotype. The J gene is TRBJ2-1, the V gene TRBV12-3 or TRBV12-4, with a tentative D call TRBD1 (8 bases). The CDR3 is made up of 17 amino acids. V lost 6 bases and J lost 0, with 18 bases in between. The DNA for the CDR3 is TGTGCCAGCAGCCGAGACAGGGGAGGGAGCTCCTACAATGAGCAGTTCTTC. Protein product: CASSRDRGGSSYNEQFF.

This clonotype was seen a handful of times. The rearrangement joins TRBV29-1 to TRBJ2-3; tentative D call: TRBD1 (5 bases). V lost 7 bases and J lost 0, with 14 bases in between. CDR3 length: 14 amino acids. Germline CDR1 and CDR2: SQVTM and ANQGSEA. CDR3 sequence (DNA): TGCAGCGCTGGACATGCTCCTAGCACAGATACGCAGTATTTT. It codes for CSAGHAPSTDTQYF.

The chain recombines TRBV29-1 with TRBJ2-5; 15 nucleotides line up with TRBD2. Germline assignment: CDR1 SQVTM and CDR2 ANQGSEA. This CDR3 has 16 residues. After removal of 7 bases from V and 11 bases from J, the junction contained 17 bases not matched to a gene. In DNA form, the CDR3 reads TGCAGCGCTCCCGGGACTAGCGGGAGGAGAGGTAATGAGCAGTACTTC. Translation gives CSAPGTSGRRGNEQYF.

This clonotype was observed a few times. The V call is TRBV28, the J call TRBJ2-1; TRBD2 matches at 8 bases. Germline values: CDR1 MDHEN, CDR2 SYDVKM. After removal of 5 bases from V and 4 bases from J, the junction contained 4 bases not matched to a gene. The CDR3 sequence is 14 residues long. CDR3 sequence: CASSQASGYNEQFF. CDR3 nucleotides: TGTGCCAGCAGTCAAGCTAGCGGGTACAATGAGCAGTTCTTC.

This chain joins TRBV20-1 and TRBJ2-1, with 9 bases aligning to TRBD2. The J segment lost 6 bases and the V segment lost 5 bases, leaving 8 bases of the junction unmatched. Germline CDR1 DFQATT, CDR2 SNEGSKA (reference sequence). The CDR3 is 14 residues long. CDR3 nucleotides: TGCAGTGCTCCGGTGGCGGGAGGGGGCAATGAGCAGTTCTTC. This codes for CSAPVAGGGNEQFF.

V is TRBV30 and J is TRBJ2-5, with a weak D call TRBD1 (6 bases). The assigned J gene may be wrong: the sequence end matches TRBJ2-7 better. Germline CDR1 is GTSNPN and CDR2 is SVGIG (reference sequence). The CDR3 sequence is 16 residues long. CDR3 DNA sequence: TGTGCCTGGAGTGTCTGGCAGGGGCAGCCTAGGGACGAGCAGTACTTC. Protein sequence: CAWSVWQGQPRDEQYF.

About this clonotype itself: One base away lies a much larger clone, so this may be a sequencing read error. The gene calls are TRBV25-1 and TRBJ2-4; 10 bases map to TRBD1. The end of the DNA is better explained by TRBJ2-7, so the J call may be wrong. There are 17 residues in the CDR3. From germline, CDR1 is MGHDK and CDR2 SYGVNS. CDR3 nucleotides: TGTGCCAGCAGTTGGACAGGGGGGGTATTCAGGTCCCACGAGCAGTACTTC. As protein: CASSWTGGVFRSHEQYF.

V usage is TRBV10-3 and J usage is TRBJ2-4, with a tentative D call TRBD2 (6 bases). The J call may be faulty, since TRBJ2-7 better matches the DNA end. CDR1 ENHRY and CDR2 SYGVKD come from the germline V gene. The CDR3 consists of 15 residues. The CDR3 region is CAISVGLPSGYEQYF. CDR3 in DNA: TGTGCCATCAGTGTGGGACTGCCGTCGGGCTACGAGCAGTACTTC.

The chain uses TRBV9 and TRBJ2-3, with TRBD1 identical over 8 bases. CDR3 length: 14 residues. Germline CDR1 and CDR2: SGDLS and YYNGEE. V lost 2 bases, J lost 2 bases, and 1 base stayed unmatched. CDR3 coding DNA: TGTGCCAGCAGCGTCCAGGGGGCCACAGATACGCAGTATTTT. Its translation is CASSVQGATDTQYF.